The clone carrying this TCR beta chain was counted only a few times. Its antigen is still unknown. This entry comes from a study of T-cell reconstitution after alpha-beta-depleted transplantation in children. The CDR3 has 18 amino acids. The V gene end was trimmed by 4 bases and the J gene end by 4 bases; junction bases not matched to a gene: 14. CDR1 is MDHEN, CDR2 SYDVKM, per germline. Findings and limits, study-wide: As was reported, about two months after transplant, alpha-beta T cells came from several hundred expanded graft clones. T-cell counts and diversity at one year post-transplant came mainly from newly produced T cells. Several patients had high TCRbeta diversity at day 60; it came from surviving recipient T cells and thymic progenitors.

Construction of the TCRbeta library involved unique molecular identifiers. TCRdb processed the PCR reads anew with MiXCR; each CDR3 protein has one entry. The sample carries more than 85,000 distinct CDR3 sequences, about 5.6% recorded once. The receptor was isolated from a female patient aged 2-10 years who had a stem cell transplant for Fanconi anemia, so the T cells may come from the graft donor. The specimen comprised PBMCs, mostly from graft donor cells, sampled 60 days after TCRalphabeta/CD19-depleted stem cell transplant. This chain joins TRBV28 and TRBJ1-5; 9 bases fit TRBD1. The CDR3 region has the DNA TGTGCCAGCAGTTCCGGGACAGGGTCTGGGGCGCTAAATCAGCCCCAGCATTTT. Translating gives CASSSGTGSGALNQPQHF.